These T cell receptor beta chains were read from a single sample in a study of T cell responses to AZD1222 COVID-19 vaccine. The protocol was immunoSEQ multiplex PCR, while the TCRdb copy is restricted to in-frame clones and leaves out a portion. Of more than 95,000 clones in the sample, 86% were seen once. The sequencing used peripheral blood, collected 28 days after the second dose of the MenACWY control vaccine. The source of these receptors is an adult who received the MenACWY meningococcal vaccine as a control. Both conserved end residues are part of each CDR3. A D gene is named only where the DNA matches it firmly. Not all rows give a size; the values are once, few, many and, for expanded clones, a class.

length: 14; size: once; D: TRBD1; V: TRBV6-5; J: TRBJ2-7; CDR3: CASRPRTGIYEQYF; DNA: TGTGCCAGCAGACCCAGGACAGGGATTTACGAGCAGTACTTC
length: 15; size: -; D: TRBD2; V: TRBV27; J: TRBJ2-1; CDR3: CASSFFSGGDNEQFF; DNA: TGTGCCAGCAGTTTTTTTAGCGGGGGGGACAATGAGCAGTTCTTC
length: 15; size: -; D: -; V: TRBV11-2; J: TRBJ2-1; CDR3: CASSFRQVGGSEQFF; DNA: TGTGCCAGCAGCTTCCGACAGGTAGGGGGAAGTGAGCAGTTCTTC
length: 16; size: -; D: -; V: TRBV28; J: TRBJ1-1; CDR3: CASSLKQGTPYTEAFF; DNA: TGTGCCAGCAGTTTAAAACAGGGAACCCCCTACACTGAAGCTTTCTTT
length: 15; size: -; D: TRBD1; V: TRBV3-1/TRBV3-2; J: TRBJ1-1; CDR3: CASSQEGGSNTEAFF; DNA: TGTGCCAGCAGCCAAGAAGGGGGCTCCAACACTGAAGCTTTCTTT
length: 13; size: -; D: -; V: TRBV7-9; J: TRBJ2-5; CDR3: CASSLVRFETQYF; DNA: TGTGCCAGCAGCTTAGTTCGTTTCGAGACCCAGTACTTC
length: 13; size: -; D: -; V: TRBV7-9; J: TRBJ2-7; CDR3: CASTRTDSYEQYF; DNA: TGTGCCAGCACCAGGACAGACTCCTACGAGCAGTACTTC
length: 15; size: -; D: TRBD2; V: TRBV14; J: TRBJ2-3; CDR3: CASSLRRTSKDTQYF; DNA: TGTGCCAGCAGCCTCCGGAGGACTAGCAAGGATACGCAGTATTTT
length: 15; size: -; D: TRBD1; V: TRBV2; J: TRBJ1-4; CDR3: CASRATGGSYEKLFF; DNA: TGTGCCAGCAGGGCGACAGGGGGCTCCTATGAAAAACTGTTTTTT
length: 11; size: -; D: -; V: TRBV2; J: TRBJ2-5; CDR3: CASSTGETQYF; DNA: TGTGCCAGCAGTACAGGCGAGACCCAGTACTTC
length: 14; size: few; D: TRBD2; V: TRBV7-3; J: TRBJ2-1; CDR3: CASSSSGLAGEQFF; DNA: TGTGCCAGCAGCTCCTCAGGACTAGCCGGTGAGCAGTTCTTC
length: 14; size: few; D: TRBD2; V: TRBV5-1; J: TRBJ2-1; CDR3: CASSTSGVYNEQFF; DNA: TGCGCCAGCTCAACTAGCGGGGTATACAATGAGCAGTTCTTC
length: 14; size: -; D: -; V: TRBV7-9; J: TRBJ2-3; CDR3: CASSYTGSTDTQYF; DNA: TGTGCCAGCAGCTACACGGGATCTACAGATACGCAGTATTTT
length: 15; size: once; D: TRBD2; V: TRBV6-5; J: TRBJ2-1; CDR3: CASSYFGGVRDEQFF; DNA: TGTGCCAGCAGTTACTTCGGGGGGGTGAGGGATGAGCAGTTCTTC
length: 13; size: -; D: TRBD1; V: TRBV10-3; J: TRBJ2-5; CDR3: CAITGDSQETQYF; DNA: TGTGCCATCACCGGGGACAGTCAAGAGACCCAGTACTTC
length: 13; size: few; D: -; V: TRBV5-1; J: TRBJ2-3; CDR3: CASTDEGPNTQYF; DNA: TGCGCCAGCACCGATGAGGGGCCTAATACGCAGTATTTT
length: 17; size: -; D: -; V: TRBV10-1; J: TRBJ1-2; CDR3: CASSESPTGPCGGGYTF; DNA: TGCGCCAGCAGTGAGTCCCCCACAGGGCCCTGCGGAGGTGGCTACACCTTC
length: 15; size: -; D: -; V: TRBV28; J: TRBJ1-1; CDR3: CASSLDGGARTEAFF; DNA: TGTGCCAGCAGTTTAGATGGGGGGGCCAGGACTGAAGCTTTCTTT
length: 17; size: -; D: TRBD2; V: TRBV4-3; J: TRBJ2-5; CDR3: CASSQDRGGTGQETQYF; DNA: TGCGCCAGCAGCCAAGACCGGGGAGGGACCGGTCAAGAGACCCAGTACTTC
length: 14; size: -; D: -; V: TRBV25-1; J: TRBJ1-4; CDR3: CASRAGGSNEKLFF; DNA: TGTGCCAGCAGGGCTGGGGGCTCTAATGAAAAACTGTTTTTT
length: 12; size: -; D: -; V: TRBV29-1; J: TRBJ1-1; CDR3: CSVGEGSTEAFF; DNA: TGCAGCGTTGGTGAAGGTTCCACTGAAGCTTTCTTT
length: 16; size: -; D: TRBD1; V: TRBV24-1; J: TRBJ2-1; CDR3: CATSDQPGQGAGEQFF; DNA: TGTGCCACCAGTGACCAACCGGGACAGGGGGCGGGTGAGCAGTTCTTC
length: 16; size: -; D: -; V: TRBV3-1/TRBV3-2; J: TRBJ1-1; CDR3: CASSQFWDNKNTEAFF; DNA: TGTGCCAGCAGCCAATTTTGGGACAACAAGAACACTGAAGCTTTCTTT
length: 15; size: -; D: -; V: TRBV18; J: TRBJ1-4; CDR3: CASSPPSLNGEKLFF; DNA: TGTGCCAGCTCACCACCGTCCCTAAACGGGGAAAAACTGTTTTTT
length: 13; size: -; D: TRBD1; V: TRBV7-2; J: TRBJ1-1; CDR3: CASSLAGQGGAFF; DNA: TGTGCCAGCAGCTTAGCTGGACAGGGGGGAGCTTTCTTT